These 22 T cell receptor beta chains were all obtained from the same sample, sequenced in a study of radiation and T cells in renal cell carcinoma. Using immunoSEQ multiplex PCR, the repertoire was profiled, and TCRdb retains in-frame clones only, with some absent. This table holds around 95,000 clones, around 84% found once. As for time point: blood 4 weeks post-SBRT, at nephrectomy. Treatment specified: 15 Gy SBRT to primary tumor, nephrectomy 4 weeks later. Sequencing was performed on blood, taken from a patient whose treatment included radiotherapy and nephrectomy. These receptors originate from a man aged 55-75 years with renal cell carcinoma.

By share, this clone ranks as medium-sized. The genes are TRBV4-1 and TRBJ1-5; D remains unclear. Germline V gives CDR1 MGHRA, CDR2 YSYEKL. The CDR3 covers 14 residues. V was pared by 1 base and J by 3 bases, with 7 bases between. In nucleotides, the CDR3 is TGCGCCAGCAGCCAAGGGGCAACCAATCAGCCCCAGCATTTT. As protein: CASSQGATNQPQHF.

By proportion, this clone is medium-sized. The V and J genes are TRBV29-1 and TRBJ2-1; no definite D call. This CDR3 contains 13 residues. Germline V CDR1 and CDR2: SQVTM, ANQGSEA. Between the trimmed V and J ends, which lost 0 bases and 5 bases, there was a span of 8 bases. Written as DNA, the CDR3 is TGCAGCGTTGAAGACACTATTCACAATGAGCAGTTCTTC. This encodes CSVEDTIHNEQFF.

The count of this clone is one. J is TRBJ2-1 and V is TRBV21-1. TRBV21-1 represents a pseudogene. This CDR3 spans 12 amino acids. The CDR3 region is CASSKGHNEQFF. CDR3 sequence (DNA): TGTGCCAGCAGCAAAGGTCACAATGAGCAGTTCTTC.

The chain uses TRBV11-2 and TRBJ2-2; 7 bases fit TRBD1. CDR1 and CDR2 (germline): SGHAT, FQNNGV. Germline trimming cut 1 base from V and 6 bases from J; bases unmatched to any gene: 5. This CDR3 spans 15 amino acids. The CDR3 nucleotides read TGTGCCAGCAGCTTAGCTAGGGGGCGGGCCGGGGAGCTGTTTTTT. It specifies CASSLARGRAGELFF.

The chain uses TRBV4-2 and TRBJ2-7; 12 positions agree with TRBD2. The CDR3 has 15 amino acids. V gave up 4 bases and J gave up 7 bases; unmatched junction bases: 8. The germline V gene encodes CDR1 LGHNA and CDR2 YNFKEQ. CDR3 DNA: TGTGCCAGCAGCCGACCTAGCGGGAGGGCGCAAGAGCAGTACTTC. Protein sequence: CASSRPSGRAQEQYF.

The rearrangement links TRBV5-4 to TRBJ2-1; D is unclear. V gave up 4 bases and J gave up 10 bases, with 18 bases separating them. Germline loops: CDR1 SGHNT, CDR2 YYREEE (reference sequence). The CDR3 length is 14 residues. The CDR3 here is CASSPQGFIREQFF. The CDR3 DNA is TGTGCCAGCAGCCCCCAAGGGTTTATCAGGGAGCAGTTCTTC.

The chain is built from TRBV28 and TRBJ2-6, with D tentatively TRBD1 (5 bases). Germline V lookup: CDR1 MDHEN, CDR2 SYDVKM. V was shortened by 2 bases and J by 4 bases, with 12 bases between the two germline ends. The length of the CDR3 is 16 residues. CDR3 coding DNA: TGTGCCAGCAGTTTACAAGGGGAATCCGGGGCCAACGTCCTGACTTTC. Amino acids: CASSLQGESGANVLTF.

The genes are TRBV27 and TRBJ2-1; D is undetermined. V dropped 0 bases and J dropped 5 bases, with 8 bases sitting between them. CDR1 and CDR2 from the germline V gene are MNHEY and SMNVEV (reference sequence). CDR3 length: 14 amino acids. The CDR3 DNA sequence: TGTGCCAGCAGTTTATCTAGGGTTGACAATGAGCAGTTCTTC. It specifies CASSLSRVDNEQFF.

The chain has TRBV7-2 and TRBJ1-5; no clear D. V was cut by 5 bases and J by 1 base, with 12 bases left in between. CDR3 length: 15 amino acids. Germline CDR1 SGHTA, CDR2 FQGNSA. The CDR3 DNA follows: TGTGCCAGCAGCGAGAGGATCTGGAGCAATCAGCCCCAGCATTTT. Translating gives CASSERIWSNQPQHF. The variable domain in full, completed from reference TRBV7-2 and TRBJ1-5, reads GAGVSQSPSNKVTEKGKDVELRCDPISGHTALYWYRQSLGQGLEFLIYFQGNSAPDKSGLPSDRFSAERTGGSVSTLTIQRTQQEDSAVYLCASSERIWSNQPQHFGDGTRLSIL.

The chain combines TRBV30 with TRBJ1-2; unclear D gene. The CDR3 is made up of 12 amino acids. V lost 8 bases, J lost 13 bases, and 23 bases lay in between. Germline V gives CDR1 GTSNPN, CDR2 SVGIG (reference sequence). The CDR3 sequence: CAVDRNSFDATF. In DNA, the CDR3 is TGTGCCGTAGACCGGAACTCCTTCGACGCCACCTTC.

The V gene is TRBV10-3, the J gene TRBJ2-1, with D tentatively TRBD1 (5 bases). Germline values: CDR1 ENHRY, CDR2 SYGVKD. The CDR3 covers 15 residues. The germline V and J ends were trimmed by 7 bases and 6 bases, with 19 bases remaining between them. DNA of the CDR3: TGTGCCATCAAGGCAGGACAAGGGGCCCTCAATGAGCAGTTCTTC. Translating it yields CAIKAGQGALNEQFF.

The CDR3 protein is CASSFGGATDFYSNQPQHF. CDR3 bases: TGCGCCAGCAGCTTCGGAGGGGCCACGGACTTTTATAGCAATCAGCCCCAGCATTTT. This chain connects TRBV4-1 to TRBJ1-5, with D perhaps TRBD1 (5 bases). The CDR3 has 19 amino acids. V lost 5 bases and J 0 bases, leaving 23 bases between the germline ends. The germline CDR1 and CDR2 sequences are MGHRA and YSYEKL.

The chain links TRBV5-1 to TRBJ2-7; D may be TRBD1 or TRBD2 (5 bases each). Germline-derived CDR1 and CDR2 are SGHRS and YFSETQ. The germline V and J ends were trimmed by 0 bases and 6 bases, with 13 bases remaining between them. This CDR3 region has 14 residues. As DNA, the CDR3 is TGCGCCAGCAGCTTGGCCGGAGAGGGACGCGAGCAGTACTTC. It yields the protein CASSLAGEGREQYF.

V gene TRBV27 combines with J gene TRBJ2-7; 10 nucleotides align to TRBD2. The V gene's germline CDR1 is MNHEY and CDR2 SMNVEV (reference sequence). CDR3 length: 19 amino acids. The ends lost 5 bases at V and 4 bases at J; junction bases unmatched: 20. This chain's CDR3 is CASSQFMDAPSGRWYEQYF. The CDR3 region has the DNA TGTGCCAGCAGTCAGTTCATGGATGCCCCTAGCGGGAGATGGTACGAGCAGTACTTC.

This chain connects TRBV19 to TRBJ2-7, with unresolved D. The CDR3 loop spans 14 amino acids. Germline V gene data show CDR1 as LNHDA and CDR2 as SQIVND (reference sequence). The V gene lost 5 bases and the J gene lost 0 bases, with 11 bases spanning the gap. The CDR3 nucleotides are TGTGCCAGTAGTTATAGTAGGAGCTCCTACGAGCAGTACTTC. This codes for CASSYSRSSYEQYF.

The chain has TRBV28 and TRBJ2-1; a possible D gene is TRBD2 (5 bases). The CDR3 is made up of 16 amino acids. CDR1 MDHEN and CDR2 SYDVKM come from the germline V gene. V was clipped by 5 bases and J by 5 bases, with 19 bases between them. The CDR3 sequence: CASSPNYRGVDNEQFF. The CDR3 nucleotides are TGTGCCAGCAGTCCTAACTACCGGGGAGTGGACAATGAGCAGTTCTTC.

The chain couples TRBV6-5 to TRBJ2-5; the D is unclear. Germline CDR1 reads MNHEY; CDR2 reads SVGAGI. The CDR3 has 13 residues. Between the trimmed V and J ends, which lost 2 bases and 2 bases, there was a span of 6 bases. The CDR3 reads CASSYQSQETQYF. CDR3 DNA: TGTGCCAGCAGTTACCAATCTCAAGAGACCCAGTACTTC.

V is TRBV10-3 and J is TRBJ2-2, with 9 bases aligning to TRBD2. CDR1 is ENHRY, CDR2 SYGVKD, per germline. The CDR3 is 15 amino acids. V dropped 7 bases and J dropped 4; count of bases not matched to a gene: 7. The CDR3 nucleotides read TGTGCCATCAAAATAGCGGGAGAAGGCACCGGGGAGCTGTTTTTT. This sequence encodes CAIKIAGEGTGELFF.

CDR3 sequence: CASSPGGQLGYTF. The CDR3 DNA is TGTGCCAGCAGCCCAGGGGGACAGCTAGGCTACACCTTC. J is TRBJ1-2 and V is TRBV27; 7 bases fit TRBD1. The germline V gene encodes CDR1 MNHEY and CDR2 SMNVEV (reference sequence). This CDR3 is 13 amino acids long. Losses at the gene ends were 6 bases for V and 8 bases for J; bases not matched to a gene: 9.

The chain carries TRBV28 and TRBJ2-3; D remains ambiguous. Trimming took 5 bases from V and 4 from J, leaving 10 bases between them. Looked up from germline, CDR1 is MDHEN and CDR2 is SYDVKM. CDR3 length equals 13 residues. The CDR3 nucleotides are TGTGCCAGCAGTCCCGTCCGGGCAGATACGCAGTATTTT. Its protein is CASSPVRADTQYF. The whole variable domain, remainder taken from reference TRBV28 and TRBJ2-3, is DVKVTQSSRYLVKRTGEKVFLECVQDMDHENMFWYRQDPGLGLRLIYFSYDVKMKEKGDIPEGYSVSREKKERFSLILESASTNQTSMYLCASSPVRADTQYFGPGTRLTVL.

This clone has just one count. CDR3 nucleotides: TGTGCCAGCAGCTCGAGCTCCTACGAGCAGTACTTC. It yields the protein CASSSSSYEQYF. The chain links TRBV11-3 to TRBJ2-7; D uncertain. The germline gives CDR1 SGHNT, CDR2 YENEEA. This CDR3 has 12 residues. Trimming took 4 bases from V and 0 from J, leaving 4 bases between them. Full variable domain (rest looked up from reference TRBV11-3 and TRBJ2-7): EAGVVQSPRYKIIEKKQPVAFWCNPISGHNTLYWYLQNLGQGPELLIRYENEEAVDDSQLPKDRFSAERLKGVDSTLKIQPAELGDSAVYLCASSSSSYEQYFGPGTRLTVT.

CDR3 in DNA: TGTGCCAGCAGCCAAGGCGACAGGGGGCGAGAGCAGTACTTC. Protein sequence: CASSQGDRGREQYF. J is TRBJ2-7 and V is TRBV4-2; 10 bases match TRBD1. CDR1 and CDR2 (germline): LGHNA, YNFKEQ. J was trimmed by 7 bases and V by 1 base; bases with no gene match: 4. This CDR3 is built from 14 residues.